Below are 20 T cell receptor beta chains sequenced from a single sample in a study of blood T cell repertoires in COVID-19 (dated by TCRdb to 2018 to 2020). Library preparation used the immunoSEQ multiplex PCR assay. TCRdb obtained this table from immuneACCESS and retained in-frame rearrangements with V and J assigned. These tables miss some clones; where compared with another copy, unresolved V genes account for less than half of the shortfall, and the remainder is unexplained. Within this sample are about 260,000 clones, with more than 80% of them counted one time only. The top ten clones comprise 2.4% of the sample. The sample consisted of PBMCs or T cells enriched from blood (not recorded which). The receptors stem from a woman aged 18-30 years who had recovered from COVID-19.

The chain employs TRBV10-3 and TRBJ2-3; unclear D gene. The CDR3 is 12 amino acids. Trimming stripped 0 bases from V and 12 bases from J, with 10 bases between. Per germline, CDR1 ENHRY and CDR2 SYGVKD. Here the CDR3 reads CAISESSMLQYF. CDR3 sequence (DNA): TGTGCCATCAGTGAGTCGAGTATGCTCCAGTATTTT.

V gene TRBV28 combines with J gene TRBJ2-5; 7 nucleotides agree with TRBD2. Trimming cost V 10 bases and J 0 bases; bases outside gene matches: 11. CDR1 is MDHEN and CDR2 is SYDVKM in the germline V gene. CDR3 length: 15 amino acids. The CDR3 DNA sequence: TGTGCCACCACCGGAAGCGGGGCGTACCAAGAGACCCAGTACTTC. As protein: CATTGSGAYQETQYF.

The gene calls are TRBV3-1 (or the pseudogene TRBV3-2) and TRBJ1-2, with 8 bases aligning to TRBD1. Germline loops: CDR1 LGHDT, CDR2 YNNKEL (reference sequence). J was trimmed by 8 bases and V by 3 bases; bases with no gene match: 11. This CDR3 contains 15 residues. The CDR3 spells CASSHSDRGDGGYTF. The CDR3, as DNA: TGTGCCAGCAGCCATTCCGACAGGGGTGATGGAGGCTACACCTTC.

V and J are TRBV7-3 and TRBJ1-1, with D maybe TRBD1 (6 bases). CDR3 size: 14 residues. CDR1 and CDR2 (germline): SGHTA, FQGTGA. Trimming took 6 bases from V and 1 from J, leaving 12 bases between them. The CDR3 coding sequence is TGTGCCAGCAGTCAGGGCAGGGGGAACACTGAAGCTTTCTTT. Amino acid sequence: CASSQGRGNTEAFF.

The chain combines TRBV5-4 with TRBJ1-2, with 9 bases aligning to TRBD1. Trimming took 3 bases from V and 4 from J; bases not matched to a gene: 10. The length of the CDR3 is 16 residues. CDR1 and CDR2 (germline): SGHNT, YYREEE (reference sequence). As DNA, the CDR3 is TGTGCCAGCAGCTATGAGGGACAGGGCCGGGGCTATGGCTACACCTTC. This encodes CASSYEGQGRGYGYTF.

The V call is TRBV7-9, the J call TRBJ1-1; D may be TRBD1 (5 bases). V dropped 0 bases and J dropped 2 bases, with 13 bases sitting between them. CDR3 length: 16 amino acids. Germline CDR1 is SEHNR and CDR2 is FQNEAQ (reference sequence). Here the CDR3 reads CASSLALGQGNTEAFF. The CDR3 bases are TGTGCCAGCAGCTTAGCGCTAGGGCAGGGAAACACTGAAGCTTTCTTT.

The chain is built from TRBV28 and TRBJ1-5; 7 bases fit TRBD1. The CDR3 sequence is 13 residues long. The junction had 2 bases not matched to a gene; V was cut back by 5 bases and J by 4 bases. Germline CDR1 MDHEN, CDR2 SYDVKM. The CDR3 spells CASSPGQNQPQHF. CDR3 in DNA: TGTGCCAGCAGTCCGGGACAGAATCAGCCCCAGCATTTT.

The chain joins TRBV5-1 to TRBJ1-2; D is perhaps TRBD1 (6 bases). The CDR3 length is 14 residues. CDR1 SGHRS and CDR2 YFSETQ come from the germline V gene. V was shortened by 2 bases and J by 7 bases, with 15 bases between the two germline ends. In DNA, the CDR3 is TGCGCCAGCAGCTTTACGGACAGTTCGGTTGGCTACACCTTC. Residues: CASSFTDSSVGYTF. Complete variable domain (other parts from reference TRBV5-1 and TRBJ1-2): KAGVTQTPRYLIKTRGQQVTLSCSPISGHRSVSWYQQTPGQGLQFLFEYFSETQRNKGNFPGRFSGRQFSNSRSEMNVSTLELGDSALYLCASSFTDSSVGYTFGSGTRLTVV.

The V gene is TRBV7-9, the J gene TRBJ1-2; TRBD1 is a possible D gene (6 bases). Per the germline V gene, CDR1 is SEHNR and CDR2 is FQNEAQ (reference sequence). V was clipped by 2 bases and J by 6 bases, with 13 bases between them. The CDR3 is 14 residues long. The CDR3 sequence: CASSLLGAAHGYTF. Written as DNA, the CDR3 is TGTGCCAGCAGCTTATTGGGGGCGGCGCATGGCTACACCTTC. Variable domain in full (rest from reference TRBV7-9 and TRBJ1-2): DTGVSQNPRHKITKRGQNVTFRCDPISEHNRLYWYRQTLGQGPEFLTYFQNEAQLEKSRLLSDRFSAERPKGSFSTLEIQRTEQGDSAMYLCASSLLGAAHGYTFGSGTRLTVV.

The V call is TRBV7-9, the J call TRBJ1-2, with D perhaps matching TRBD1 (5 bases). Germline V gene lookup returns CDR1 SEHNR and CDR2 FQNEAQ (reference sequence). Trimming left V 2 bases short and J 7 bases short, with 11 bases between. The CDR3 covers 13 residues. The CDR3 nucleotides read TGTGCCAGCAGCTTATACCAGGGTAGTGGCTACACCTTC. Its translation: CASSLYQGSGYTF.

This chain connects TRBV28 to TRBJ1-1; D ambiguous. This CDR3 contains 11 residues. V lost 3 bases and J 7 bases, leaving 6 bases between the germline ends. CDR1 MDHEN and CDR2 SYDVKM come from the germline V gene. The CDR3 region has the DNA TGTGCCAGCAGTTTGAGCGGTGAAGCTTTCTTT. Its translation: CASSLSGEAFF.

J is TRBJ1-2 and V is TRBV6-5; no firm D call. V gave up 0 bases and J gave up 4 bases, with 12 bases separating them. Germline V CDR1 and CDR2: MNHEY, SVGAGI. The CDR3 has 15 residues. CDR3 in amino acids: CASSYSAVPGYGYTF. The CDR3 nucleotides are TGTGCCAGCAGTTACTCCGCGGTACCCGGCTATGGCTACACCTTC.

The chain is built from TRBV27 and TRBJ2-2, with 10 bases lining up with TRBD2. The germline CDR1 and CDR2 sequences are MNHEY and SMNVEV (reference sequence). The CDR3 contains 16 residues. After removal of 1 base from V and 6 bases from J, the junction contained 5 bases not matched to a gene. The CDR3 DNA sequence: TGTGCCAGCAGTTTATTCCCTAGCGGGGGATCCGGGGAGCTGTTTTTT. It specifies CASSLFPSGGSGELFF.

CDR3 protein: CAWSAGLGNTIYF. CDR3 in DNA: TGTGCCTGGAGTGCCGGTTTAGGAAACACCATATATTTT. This chain connects TRBV30 to TRBJ1-3; no clear D gene. In germline, CDR1 is GTSNPN, CDR2 SVGIG (reference sequence). V was pared by 1 base and J by 4 bases, with 8 bases between. This CDR3 is 13 amino acids long.

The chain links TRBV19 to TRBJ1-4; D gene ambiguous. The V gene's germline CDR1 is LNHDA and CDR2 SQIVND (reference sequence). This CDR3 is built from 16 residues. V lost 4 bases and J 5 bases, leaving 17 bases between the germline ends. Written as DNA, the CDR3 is TGTGCCAGTAGTAGGGTAATGCAGGCCCTCAATGAAAAACTGTTTTTT. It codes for CASSRVMQALNEKLFF.

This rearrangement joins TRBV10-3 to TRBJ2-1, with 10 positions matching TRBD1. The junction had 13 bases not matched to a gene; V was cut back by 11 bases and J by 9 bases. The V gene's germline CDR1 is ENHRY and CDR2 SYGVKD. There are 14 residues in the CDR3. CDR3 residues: CAGRQGALRSEQFF. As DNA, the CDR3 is TGTGCCGGCCGACAGGGGGCCCTTCGGAGTGAGCAGTTCTTC.

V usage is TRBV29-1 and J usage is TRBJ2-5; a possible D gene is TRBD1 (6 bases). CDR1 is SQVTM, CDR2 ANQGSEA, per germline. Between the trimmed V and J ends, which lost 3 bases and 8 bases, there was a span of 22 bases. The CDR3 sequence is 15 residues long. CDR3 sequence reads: CSVDISGHNQGTQYF. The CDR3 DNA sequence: TGCAGCGTTGACATTTCGGGACACAACCAAGGAACCCAGTACTTC.

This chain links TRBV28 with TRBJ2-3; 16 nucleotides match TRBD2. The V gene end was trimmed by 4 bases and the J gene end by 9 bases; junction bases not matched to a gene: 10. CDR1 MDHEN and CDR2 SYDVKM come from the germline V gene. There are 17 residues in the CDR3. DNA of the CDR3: TGTGCCAGCAGTTGGGGACTAGCGGGGGGGCAAGAACCGACGCAGTATTTT. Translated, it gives CASSWGLAGGQEPTQYF. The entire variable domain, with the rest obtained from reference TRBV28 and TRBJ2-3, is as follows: DVKVTQSSRYLVKRTGEKVFLECVQDMDHENMFWYRQDPGLGLRLIYFSYDVKMKEKGDIPEGYSVSREKKERFSLILESASTNQTSMYLCASSWGLAGGQEPTQYFGPGTRLTVL.

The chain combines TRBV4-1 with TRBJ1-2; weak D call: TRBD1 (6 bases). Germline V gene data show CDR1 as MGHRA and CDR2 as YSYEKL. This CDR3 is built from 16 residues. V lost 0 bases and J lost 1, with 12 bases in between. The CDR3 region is CASSQDTGINNYGYTF. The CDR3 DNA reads TGCGCCAGCAGCCAAGATACAGGGATAAATAACTATGGCTACACCTTC.

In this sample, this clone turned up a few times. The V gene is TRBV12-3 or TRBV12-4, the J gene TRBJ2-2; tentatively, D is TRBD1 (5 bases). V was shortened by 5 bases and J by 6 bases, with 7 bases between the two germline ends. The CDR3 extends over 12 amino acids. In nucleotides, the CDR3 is TGTGCCAGCAGTCCCAGGGCCGGGGAGCTGTTTTTT. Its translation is CASSPRAGELFF.